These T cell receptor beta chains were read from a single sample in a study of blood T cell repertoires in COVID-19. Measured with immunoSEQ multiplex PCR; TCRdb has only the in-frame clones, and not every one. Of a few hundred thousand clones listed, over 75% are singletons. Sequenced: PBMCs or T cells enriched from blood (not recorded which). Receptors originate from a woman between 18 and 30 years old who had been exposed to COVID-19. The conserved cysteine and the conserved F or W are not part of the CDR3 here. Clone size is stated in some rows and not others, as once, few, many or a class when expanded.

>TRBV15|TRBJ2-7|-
ATSSETGLDEQY
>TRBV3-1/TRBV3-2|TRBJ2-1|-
ASSQEGTSGRNEQF
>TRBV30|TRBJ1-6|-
AWSVLGDRGRSPLH
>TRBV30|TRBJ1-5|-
AWSVQDNQPQH
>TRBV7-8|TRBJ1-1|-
ASSPPAVLGDTEAF
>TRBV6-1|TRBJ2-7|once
ASSDNYEQY
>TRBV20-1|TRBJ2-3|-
SASSTDTQY
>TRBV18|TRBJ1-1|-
ASSPLLTGGFTEAF
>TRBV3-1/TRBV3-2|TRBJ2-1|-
ASTHQRAGSNEQF
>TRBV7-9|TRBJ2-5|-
ASSTITGFQETQY
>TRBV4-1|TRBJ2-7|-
ASSQGQGGSYEQY
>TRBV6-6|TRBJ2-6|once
ASSLTGAGANVLT
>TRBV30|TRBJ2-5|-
AWRYTSLSQETQY
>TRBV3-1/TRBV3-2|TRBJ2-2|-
ASSHLSGGNTGELF
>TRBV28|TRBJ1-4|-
ASRPTGRTNEKLF
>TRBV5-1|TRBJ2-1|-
ASSLWQGAANEQF
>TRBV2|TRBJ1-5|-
ASSDGRGGQPQH
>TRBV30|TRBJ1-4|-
AWSADRLNEKLF
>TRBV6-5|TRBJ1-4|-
ASSHTGTGNEKLF
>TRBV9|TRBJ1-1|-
ASSVGGTTGPTGTEAF
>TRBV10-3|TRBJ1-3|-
AISSTGSGNTIY
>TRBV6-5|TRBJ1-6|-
ATTTGQDNSPLH
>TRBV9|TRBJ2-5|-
ASSALGGLGETQY
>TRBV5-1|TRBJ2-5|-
ASSPRQGAGETQY
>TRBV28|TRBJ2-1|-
ASSSSGRALGQF
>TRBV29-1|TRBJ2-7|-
SVEDAGVAYEQY
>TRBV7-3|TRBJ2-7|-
ASSVLAGGLGEQY
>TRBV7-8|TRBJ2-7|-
ASSPTVAGGSYEQY
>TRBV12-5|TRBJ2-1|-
ASGLVEGAGERNEQF
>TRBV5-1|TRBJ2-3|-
ASSLGLAGVGTDTQY
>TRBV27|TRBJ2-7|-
ASSLLAGAWSEQY
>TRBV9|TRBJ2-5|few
ASSVAPGGKETQY
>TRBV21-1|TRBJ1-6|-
ASSKIWDTLSPIVHLYNSPLH
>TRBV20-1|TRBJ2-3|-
SAIDRGWTSGRGTDTQY
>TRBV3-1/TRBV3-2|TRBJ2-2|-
ASRLNTGELF
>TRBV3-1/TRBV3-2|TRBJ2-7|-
ASKGGYEQY
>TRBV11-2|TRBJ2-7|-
ASSLDQGSPYEQY
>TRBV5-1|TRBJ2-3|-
ASSLGDTNTDTQY
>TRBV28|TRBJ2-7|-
ASSFRAGPHYEQY
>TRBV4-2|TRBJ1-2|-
ASSQRGQGEGYT
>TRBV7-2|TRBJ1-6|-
ASSLGNRGAVLH
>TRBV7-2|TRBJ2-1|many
ASSLVLAVKIGQF
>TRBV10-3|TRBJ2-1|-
AIRTSGGSSYNEQF
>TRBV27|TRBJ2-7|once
ASSPRPPTGVGEQY
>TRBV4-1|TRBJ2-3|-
ASSQAGLEGVDTQY
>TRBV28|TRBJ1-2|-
ASSPGDTGGYGYT
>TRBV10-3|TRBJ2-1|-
AISSITSGRAYNEQF
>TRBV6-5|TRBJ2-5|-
ASRGLAGGPETQY
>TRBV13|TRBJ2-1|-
ASSLGVGGPNEQF
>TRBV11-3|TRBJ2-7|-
ASSPGIGTYEQY
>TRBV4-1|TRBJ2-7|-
ASSQFIGGEILYEQY
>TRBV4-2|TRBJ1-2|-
ASKADPSGQNYGYT
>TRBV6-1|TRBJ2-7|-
ASSESPSGGSYEQY
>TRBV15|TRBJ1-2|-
ATSPGGYT
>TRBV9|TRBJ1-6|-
ASSVTGARSPLH
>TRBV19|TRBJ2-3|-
ASSITAGGFTDTQY
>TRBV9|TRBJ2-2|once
ASSQTGELF
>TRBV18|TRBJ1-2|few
ASSPFLVAEGKTNYGYT